The 18 T cell receptor beta chains below come from one sample, sequenced in a study of CD8+ T cells in alopecia areata. Extracted RNA was reverse transcribed into cDNA, the sequencing template. Using immunoSEQ multiplex PCR, the repertoire was profiled, and TCRdb retains in-frame clones only, with some absent. The sample includes 110,000 to 150,000 clones, nearly 55% of them seen just once. This sample's treatment: oral pan-JAK inhibitor, 5-10 mg twice daily. The sample was CD8+ T cells sorted from blood, taken at week 4, from a patient treated with tofacitinib. The receptors were sampled from a human donor with alopecia areata.

Only a few counts were recorded for this clone. The chain is built from TRBV15 and TRBJ2-3; the match to TRBD1 covers 7 bases. CDR3 length: 16 amino acids. Germline V gene sequence: CDR1 LNHNV, CDR2 YYDKDF (reference sequence). V was clipped by 3 bases and J by 0 bases; unmatched bases: 6. The CDR3 DNA sequence: TGTGCCACCAGCAGGTACAGGGGTCTAAGCACAGATACGCAGTATTTT. Residues: CATSRYRGLSTDTQYF.

This clone was seen more than once but under ten times. The chain uses TRBV6-1 and TRBJ1-2; no clear D. The CDR3 extends over 14 amino acids. Germline CDR1 and CDR2: MNHNS and SASEGT. V dropped 6 bases and J dropped 5 bases, with 16 bases sitting between them. The CDR3 is CASSNDGGSYGYTF. In DNA, the CDR3 is TGTGCCAGCAGCAATGACGGTGGGAGTTATGGCTACACCTTC.

V gene TRBV4-1 combines with J gene TRBJ2-7; the D is unclear. Germline V CDR1 and CDR2: MGHRA, YSYEKL. This CDR3 has 12 amino acids. V lost 3 bases and J 6 bases, leaving 9 bases between the germline ends. CDR3 sequence reads: CASSQYGIEQYF. CDR3 nucleotides: TGCGCCAGCAGCCAGTACGGTATCGAGCAGTACTTC.

The gene calls are TRBV9 and TRBJ2-3, with D maybe TRBD2 (5 bases). Deletions cut 4 bases from V and 2 bases from J, with 14 bases between. From germline, CDR1 is SGDLS and CDR2 YYNGEE. The CDR3 covers 15 residues. CDR3 DNA sequence: TGTGCCAGCAGCCCCATAGCGAGGGACACAGATACGCAGTATTTT. This gives the protein CASSPIARDTDTQYF.

The chain recombines TRBV5-1 with TRBJ1-1; D is possibly TRBD1 (5 bases). The CDR3 length is 14 residues. Germline V lookup: CDR1 SGHRS, CDR2 YFSETQ. The V end was cut by 1 base, the J end by 5 bases, with 12 bases between. The CDR3 nucleotides are TGCGCCAGCAGCTTGTCTGGCAAGGGGACTGAAGCTTTCTTT. Its protein product is CASSLSGKGTEAFF.

The rearrangement uses TRBV4-1 and TRBJ1-6; 9 bases agree with TRBD1. This CDR3 is 14 amino acids long. The germline V gene encodes CDR1 MGHRA and CDR2 YSYEKL. Germline trimming cut 5 bases from V and 10 bases from J; bases unmatched to any gene: 6. As DNA, the CDR3 is TGCGCCAGCAGCACTCGGGACAGGGAATCACCCCTCCACTTT. This translates into CASSTRDRESPLHF.

The V gene is TRBV6-5, the J gene TRBJ2-7; maybe TRBD2 (5 bases). Between the trimmed V and J ends, which lost 6 bases and 4 bases, there was a span of 16 bases. Germline CDR1 MNHEY, CDR2 SVGAGI. The CDR3 runs 14 residues. The CDR3 sequence: CASSYPGKTYEQYF. The CDR3 bases are TGTGCCAGCAGCTATCCCGGGAAGACTTACGAGCAGTACTTC.

The gene calls are TRBV2 and TRBJ1-1; D perhaps matches TRBD1 (5 bases). Germline V gene lookup returns CDR1 SNHLY and CDR2 FYNNEI. This CDR3 region has 14 residues. V was trimmed by 6 bases and J by 0 bases, leaving 11 bases between them. CDR3 protein: CASSETVLNTEAFF. DNA of the CDR3: TGTGCCAGCAGCGAGACAGTACTGAACACTGAAGCTTTCTTT.

The chain is built from TRBV30 and TRBJ1-1, with 7 bases lining up with TRBD1. The CDR3 length is 15 residues. The V and J ends lost 2 bases and 3 bases, in that order; junction bases with no gene match: 9. Germline V gene data show CDR1 as GTSNPN and CDR2 as SVGIG (reference sequence). In DNA form, the CDR3 reads TGTGCCTGGAGTCATTATAGGGGGCCGGACACTGAAGCTTTCTTT. Translation: CAWSHYRGPDTEAFF. Drawing the rest from reference TRBV30 and TRBJ1-1, the complete variable domain is SQTIHQWPATLVQPVGSPLSLECTVEGTSNPNLYWYRQAAGRGLQLLFYSVGIGQISSEVPQNLSASRPQDRQFILSSKKLLLSDSGFYLCAWSHYRGPDTEAFFGQGTRLTVV.

CDR3 sequence (DNA): TGCGCCAGCAGCCAGACCCCGGGACAGGGGGCCTACGAGCAGTACTTC. This codes for CASSQTPGQGAYEQYF. V gene TRBV4-1 combines with J gene TRBJ2-7, with 11 bases identical to TRBD1. Germline V CDR1 and CDR2: MGHRA, YSYEKL. The V and J ends lost 3 bases and 2 bases, in that order; junction bases with no gene match: 6. This CDR3 comprises 16 residues.

The chain carries TRBV10-3 and TRBJ2-7; D gene uncertain. Per the germline V gene, CDR1 is ENHRY and CDR2 is SYGVKD. This CDR3 comprises 13 residues. V dropped 0 bases and J dropped 5 bases, with 8 bases sitting between them. The CDR3 region is CAISESAAHEQYF. The CDR3 DNA reads TGTGCCATCAGTGAGTCGGCAGCCCACGAGCAGTACTTC.

The V and J genes are TRBV4-1 and TRBJ2-1; D is perhaps TRBD2 (5 bases). Germline V gives CDR1 MGHRA, CDR2 YSYEKL. Between the trimmed V and J ends, which lost 4 bases and 5 bases, there was a span of 9 bases. The CDR3 covers 13 residues. CDR3 nucleotide sequence: TGCGCCAGCAGCCCAGGACTGCACAATGAGCAGTTCTTC. Its translation: CASSPGLHNEQFF.

This clone occurred a few times. V gene TRBV7-9 combines with J gene TRBJ2-1; 8 bases line up with TRBD1. This CDR3 contains 15 residues. V lost 4 bases and J lost 4; bases outside the gene matches: 6. CDR1 is SEHNR and CDR2 is FQNEAQ in the germline V gene (reference sequence). The CDR3 loop reads CASSSDRGIYNEQFF. CDR3 coding DNA: TGTGCCAGCAGCTCCGACAGGGGTATTTACAATGAGCAGTTCTTC. Complete variable domain (other parts from reference TRBV7-9 and TRBJ2-1): DTGVSQNPRHKITKRGQNVTFRCDPISEHNRLYWYRQTLGQGPEFLTYFQNEAQLEKSRLLSDRFSAERPKGSFSTLEIQRTEQGDSAMYLCASSSDRGIYNEQFFGPGTRLTVL.

This clone was picked up a small number of times. The chain uses TRBV25-1 and TRBJ1-6, with a weak D call TRBD1 (5 bases). V shed 10 bases and J shed 14 bases, with 21 bases lying between them. CDR1 is MGHDK and CDR2 is SYGVNS in the germline V gene. This CDR3 spans 13 amino acids. The CDR3 region has the DNA TGTGCCACCTCGAAAGGGGAGGTCTTAGCCCTCCACTTT. It translates to CATSKGEVLALHF.

The genes are TRBV30 and TRBJ1-2; D ambiguous. V lost 3 bases to trimming and J lost 4 bases, with 9 bases between them. The CDR3 length is 12 residues. Germline V CDR1 and CDR2: GTSNPN, SVGIG (reference sequence). DNA of the CDR3: TGTGCCTGGAGCCTAGAAATCTATGGCTACACCTTC. Protein product: CAWSLEIYGYTF. The whole variable domain, remainder taken from reference TRBV30 and TRBJ1-2, is SQTIHQWPATLVQPVGSPLSLECTVEGTSNPNLYWYRQAAGRGLQLLFYSVGIGQISSEVPQNLSASRPQDRQFILSSKKLLLSDSGFYLCAWSLEIYGYTFGSGTRLTVV.

This clone occurred a few times. V and J are TRBV7-9 and TRBJ2-2; the D gene is possibly TRBD1 (6 bases). V lost 8 bases to trimming and J lost 4 bases, with 17 bases between them. Germline values: CDR1 SEHNR, CDR2 FQNEAQ (reference sequence). This CDR3 region has 15 residues. CDR3 bases: TGTGCCAGCTCAAACAGGGATGAAGCCACCGGGGAGCTGTTTTTT. This codes for CASSNRDEATGELFF.

This clone occurred a few times. The chain links TRBV7-2 to TRBJ1-6; D is unclear. V was clipped by 4 bases and J by 7 bases, with 11 bases between them. This CDR3 is 14 amino acids long. Germline lookup yields CDR1 SGHTA and CDR2 FQGNSA. In nucleotides, the CDR3 is TGTGCCAGCAGCTATCCAATGGGCAATTCACCCCTCCACTTT. It specifies CASSYPMGNSPLHF.

On this clone itself: The same CDR3 is also encoded by other DNA sequences in this sample. This chain connects TRBV29-1 to TRBJ1-1; D remains ambiguous. Germline CDR1 SQVTM, CDR2 ANQGSEA. Trimming removed 6 bases from V and 2 bases from J, with 4 bases in between. The CDR3 spans 10 residues. The CDR3 region is CSVFNTEAFF. CDR3 nucleotide sequence: TGCAGCGTGTTTAACACTGAAGCTTTCTTT.